This T cell receptor (beta chain) derives from a study of tumor-infiltrating lymphocytes in primary liver carcinoma. This clonotype has ten or more counts. What it binds is not known. cDNA specific to TCR beta was made from 450 to 500 ng of total RNA, with a constant-region primer employed for priming. Three-round nested multiplex PCR performed with slightly modified ARM-PCR produced the TCR beta libraries. The first two PCR rounds, around 10 cycles each, used TRBV1-TRBV30 forward primers and a C-beta reverse primer. One entry per CDR3 protein results from TCRdb running MiXCR on the multiplex PCR reads. The table shows 95,000 to 150,000 distinct CDR3 sequences, with roughly three fifths occurring only once. Between roughly 20 and 30 mg of unsorted bulk tissue served as the source from which RNA and DNA were co-extracted. Patients underwent surgical resection for primary liver carcinoma. Infection with HBV was chronic in patients; they were treatment-naive. Tumor samples uniformly had over 80% viable tumor cells.

V gave up 1 base and J gave up 13 bases; unmatched junction bases: 4. This CDR3 comprises 12 residues. Germline V gene sequence: CDR1 SGHVS, CDR2 FQNEAQ. The study, taken as a whole, reports: Blood had a significantly lower top-250-clone fraction than tumors did (p = 0.039).

Sequenced input: liver tumor tissue from sampling region 1. Subset described: tumor region T1, superior pole. The sequence was collected from a woman between 55 and 75 years old with primary liver carcinoma and hepatitis B virus infection. The chain employs TRBV7-8 and TRBJ2-1; 7 bases are shared with TRBD1. The chain's CDR3 is CASSLVRTGQFF. As DNA, the CDR3 is TGTGCCAGCAGCTTAGTGAGGACAGGCCAGTTCTTC.